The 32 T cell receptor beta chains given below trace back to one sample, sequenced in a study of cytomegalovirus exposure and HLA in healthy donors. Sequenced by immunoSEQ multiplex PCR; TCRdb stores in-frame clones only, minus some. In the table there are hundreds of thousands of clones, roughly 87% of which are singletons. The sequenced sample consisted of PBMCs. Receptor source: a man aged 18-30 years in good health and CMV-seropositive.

Written as DNA, the CDR3 is TGTGCCAGCCGTCCTCGAAGTCCGGAAAAACTGTTTTTT. Translating it yields CASRPRSPEKLFF. The chain employs TRBV27 and TRBJ1-4; D unclear. V lost 8 bases and J 8 bases, leaving 15 bases between the germline ends. The CDR3 covers 13 residues. Germline V gene lookup returns CDR1 MNHEY and CDR2 SMNVEV (reference sequence).

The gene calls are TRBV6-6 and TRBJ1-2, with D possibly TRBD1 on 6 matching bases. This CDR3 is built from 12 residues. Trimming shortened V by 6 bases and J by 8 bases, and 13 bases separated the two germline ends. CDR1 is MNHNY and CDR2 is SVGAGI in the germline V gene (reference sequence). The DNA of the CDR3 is TGTGCCAGCAGCCTAACAGGGCTCGGCTACACCTTC. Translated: CASSLTGLGYTF.

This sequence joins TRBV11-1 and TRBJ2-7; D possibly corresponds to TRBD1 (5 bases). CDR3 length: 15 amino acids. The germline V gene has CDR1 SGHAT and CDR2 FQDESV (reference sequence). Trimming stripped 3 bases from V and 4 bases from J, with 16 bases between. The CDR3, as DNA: TGTGCCAGCAGCTTTGGGGCCCCCGAGGTGTACGAGCAGTACTTC. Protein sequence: CASSFGAPEVYEQYF. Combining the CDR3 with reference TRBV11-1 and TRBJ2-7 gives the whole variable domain EAEVAQSPRYKITEKSQAVAFWCDPISGHATLYWYRQILGQGPELLVQFQDESVVDDSQLPKDRFSAERLKGVDSTLKIQPAELGDSAMYLCASSFGAPEVYEQYFGPGTRLTVT.

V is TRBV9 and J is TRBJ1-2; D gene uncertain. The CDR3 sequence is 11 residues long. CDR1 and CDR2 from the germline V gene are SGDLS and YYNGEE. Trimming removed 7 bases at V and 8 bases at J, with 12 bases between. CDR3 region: CASGPSRGYTF. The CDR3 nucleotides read TGTGCCAGCGGTCCATCTCGGGGCTACACCTTC.

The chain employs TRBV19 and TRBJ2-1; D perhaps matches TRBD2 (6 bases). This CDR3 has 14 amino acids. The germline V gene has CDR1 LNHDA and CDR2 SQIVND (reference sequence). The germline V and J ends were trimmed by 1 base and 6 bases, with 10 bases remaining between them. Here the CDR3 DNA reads TGTGCCAGTAGTATAGGGCGGGGCCTCAATGAGCAGTTCTTC. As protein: CASSIGRGLNEQFF.

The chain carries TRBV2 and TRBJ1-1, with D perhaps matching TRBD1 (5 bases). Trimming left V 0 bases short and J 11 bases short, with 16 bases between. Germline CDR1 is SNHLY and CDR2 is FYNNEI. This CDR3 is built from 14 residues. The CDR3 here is CASSEADSGAWAFF. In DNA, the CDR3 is TGTGCCAGCAGTGAAGCAGACTCTGGGGCGTGGGCTTTCTTT.

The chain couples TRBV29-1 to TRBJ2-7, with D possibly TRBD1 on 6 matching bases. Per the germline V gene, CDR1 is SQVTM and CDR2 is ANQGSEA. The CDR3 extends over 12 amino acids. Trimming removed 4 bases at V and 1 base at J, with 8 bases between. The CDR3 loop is CSVGDTSYEQYF. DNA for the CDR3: TGCAGCGTTGGGGACACTTCCTACGAGCAGTACTTC.

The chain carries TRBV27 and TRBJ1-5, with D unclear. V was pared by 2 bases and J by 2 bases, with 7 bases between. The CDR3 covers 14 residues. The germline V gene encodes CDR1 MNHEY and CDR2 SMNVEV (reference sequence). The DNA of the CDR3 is TGTGCCAGCAGTTTAAGAATTGGCAATCAGCCCCAGCATTTT. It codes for CASSLRIGNQPQHF.

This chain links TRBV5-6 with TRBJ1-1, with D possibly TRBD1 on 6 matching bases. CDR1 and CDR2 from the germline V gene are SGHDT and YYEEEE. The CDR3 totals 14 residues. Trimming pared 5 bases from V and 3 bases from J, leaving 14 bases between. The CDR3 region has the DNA TGTGCCAGCAGACTTAACGGGGGCGACACTGAAGCTTTCTTT. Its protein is CASRLNGGDTEAFF.

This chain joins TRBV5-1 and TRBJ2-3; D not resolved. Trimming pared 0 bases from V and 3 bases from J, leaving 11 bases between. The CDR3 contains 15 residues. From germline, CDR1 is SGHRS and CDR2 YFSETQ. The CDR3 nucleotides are TGCGCCAGCAGCTTGGGGTCCGGCGGAACAGATACGCAGTATTTT. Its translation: CASSLGSGGTDTQYF.

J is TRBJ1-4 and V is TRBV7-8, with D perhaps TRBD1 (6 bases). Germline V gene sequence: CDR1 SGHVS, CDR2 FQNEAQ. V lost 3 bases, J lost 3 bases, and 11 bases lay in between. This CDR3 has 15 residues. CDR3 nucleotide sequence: TGTGCCAGCAGCTTGTCCGGGGGGCCTAATGAAAAACTGTTTTTT. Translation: CASSLSGGPNEKLFF.

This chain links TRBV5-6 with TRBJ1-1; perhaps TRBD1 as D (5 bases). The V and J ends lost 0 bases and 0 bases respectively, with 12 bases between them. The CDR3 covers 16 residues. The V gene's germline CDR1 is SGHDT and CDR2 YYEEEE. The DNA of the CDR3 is TGTGCCAGCAGCTTGGGCACAGGAACTATGAACACTGAAGCTTTCTTT. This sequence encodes CASSLGTGTMNTEAFF.

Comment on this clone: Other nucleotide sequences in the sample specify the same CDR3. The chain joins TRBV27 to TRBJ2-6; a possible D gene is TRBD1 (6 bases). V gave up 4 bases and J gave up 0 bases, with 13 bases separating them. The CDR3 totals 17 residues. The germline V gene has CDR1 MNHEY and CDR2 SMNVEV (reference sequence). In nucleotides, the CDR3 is TGTGCCAGCAGTTCACTGGACAGTGACTCTGGGGCCAACGTCCTGACTTTC. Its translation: CASSSLDSDSGANVLTF.

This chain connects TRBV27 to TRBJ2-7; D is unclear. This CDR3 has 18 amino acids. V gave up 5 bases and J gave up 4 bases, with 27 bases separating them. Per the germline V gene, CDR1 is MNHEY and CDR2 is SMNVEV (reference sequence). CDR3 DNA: TGTGCCAGCAGTCTAAAGTTCGTGTCCCCTGCTTTGACGTACGAGCAGTACTTC. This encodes CASSLKFVSPALTYEQYF.

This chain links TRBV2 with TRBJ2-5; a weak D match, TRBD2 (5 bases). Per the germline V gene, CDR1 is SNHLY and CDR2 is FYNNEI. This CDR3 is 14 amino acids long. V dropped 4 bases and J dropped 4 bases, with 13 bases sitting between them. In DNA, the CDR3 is TGTGCCAGCAGTGTGAGGGTAGGAGGAGAGACCCAGTACTTC. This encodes CASSVRVGGETQYF.

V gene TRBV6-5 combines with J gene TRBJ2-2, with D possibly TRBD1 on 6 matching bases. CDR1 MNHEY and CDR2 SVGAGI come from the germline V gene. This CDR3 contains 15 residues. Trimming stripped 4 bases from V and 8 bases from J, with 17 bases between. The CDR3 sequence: CASSLWDIRSGELFF. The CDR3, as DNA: TGTGCCAGCAGTTTATGGGACATTCGATCAGGGGAGCTGTTTTTT.

The chain's CDR3 is CAWKPGPGTGELFF. As DNA, the CDR3 is TGTGCCTGGAAGCCAGGCCCGGGGACCGGGGAGCTGTTTTTT. The V and J genes are TRBV30 and TRBJ2-2, with D possibly being TRBD2 (5 bases). Germline values: CDR1 GTSNPN, CDR2 SVGIG (reference sequence). The CDR3 spans 14 residues. V was pared by 4 bases and J by 5 bases, with 14 bases between.

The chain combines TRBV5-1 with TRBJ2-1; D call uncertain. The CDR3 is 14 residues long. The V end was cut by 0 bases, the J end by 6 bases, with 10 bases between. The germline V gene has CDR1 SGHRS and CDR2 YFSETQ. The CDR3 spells CASSLDPSSNEQFF. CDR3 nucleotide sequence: TGCGCCAGCAGCTTGGACCCGTCGTCCAATGAGCAGTTCTTC. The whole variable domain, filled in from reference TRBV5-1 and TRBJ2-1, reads KAGVTQTPRYLIKTRGQQVTLSCSPISGHRSVSWYQQTPGQGLQFLFEYFSETQRNKGNFPGRFSGRQFSNSRSEMNVSTLELGDSALYLCASSLDPSSNEQFFGPGTRLTVL.

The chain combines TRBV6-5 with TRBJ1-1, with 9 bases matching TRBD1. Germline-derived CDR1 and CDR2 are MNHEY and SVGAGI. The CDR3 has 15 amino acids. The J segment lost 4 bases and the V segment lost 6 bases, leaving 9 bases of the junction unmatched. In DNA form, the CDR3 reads TGTGCCAGCAGGGACACAGGGGGCGCTCTCACTGAAGCTTTCTTT. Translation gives CASRDTGGALTEAFF.

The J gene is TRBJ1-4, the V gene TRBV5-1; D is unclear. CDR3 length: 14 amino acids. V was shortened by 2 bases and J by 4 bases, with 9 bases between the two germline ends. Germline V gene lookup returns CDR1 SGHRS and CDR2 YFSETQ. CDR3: CASSLGRYNEKLFF. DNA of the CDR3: TGCGCCAGCAGCTTAGGACGGTATAATGAAAAACTGTTTTTT. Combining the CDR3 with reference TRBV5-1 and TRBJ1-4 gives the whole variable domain KAGVTQTPRYLIKTRGQQVTLSCSPISGHRSVSWYQQTPGQGLQFLFEYFSETQRNKGNFPGRFSGRQFSNSRSEMNVSTLELGDSALYLCASSLGRYNEKLFFGSGTQLSVL.

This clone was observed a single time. The CDR3 DNA is TGTGCCAGCAGGATAACTAGCGGGAGAGGCAATGAGCAGTTCTTC. Translating gives CASRITSGRGNEQFF. The rearrangement links TRBV6-5 to TRBJ2-1, with 11 bases matching TRBD2. The CDR3 loop spans 15 amino acids. V lost 6 bases to trimming and J lost 6 bases; unmatched junction nucleotides: 7. In germline, CDR1 is MNHEY, CDR2 SVGAGI.

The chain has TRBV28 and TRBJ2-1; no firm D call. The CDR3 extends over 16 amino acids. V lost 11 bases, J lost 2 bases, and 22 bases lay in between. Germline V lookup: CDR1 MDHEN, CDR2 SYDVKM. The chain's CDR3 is CAASSFKESTYNEQFF. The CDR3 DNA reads TGTGCCGCCAGCAGTTTCAAAGAGTCAACCTACAATGAGCAGTTCTTC.

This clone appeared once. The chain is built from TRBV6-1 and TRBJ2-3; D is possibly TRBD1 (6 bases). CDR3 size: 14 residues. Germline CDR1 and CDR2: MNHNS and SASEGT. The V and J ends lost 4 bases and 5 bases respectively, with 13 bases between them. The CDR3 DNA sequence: TGTGCCAGCAGTGTTGCGGTACAGGGAGATACGCAGTATTTT. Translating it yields CASSVAVQGDTQYF.

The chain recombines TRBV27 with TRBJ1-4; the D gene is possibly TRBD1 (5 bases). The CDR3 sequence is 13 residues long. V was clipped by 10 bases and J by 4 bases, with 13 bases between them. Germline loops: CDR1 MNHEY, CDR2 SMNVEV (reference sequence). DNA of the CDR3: TGTGCCACCCCTATCAGGGTTAATGAAAAACTGTTTTTT. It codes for CATPIRVNEKLFF.

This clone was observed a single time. The CDR3 protein is CAWSVKGSNYEQYF. In DNA, the CDR3 is TGTGCCTGGAGTGTTAAGGGGAGTAACTACGAGCAGTACTTC. The chain has TRBV30 and TRBJ2-7; D possibly matches TRBD1 or TRBD2 (5 bases each). Germline lookup yields CDR1 GTSNPN and CDR2 SVGIG (reference sequence). This CDR3 comprises 14 residues. Between the trimmed V and J ends, which lost 0 bases and 3 bases, there was a span of 12 bases.

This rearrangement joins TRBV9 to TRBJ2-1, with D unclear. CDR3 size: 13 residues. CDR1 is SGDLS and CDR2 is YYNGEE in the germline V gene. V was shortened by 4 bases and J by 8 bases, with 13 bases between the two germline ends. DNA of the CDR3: TGTGCCAGCAGCCCAAGTACGTCCTATGAGCAGTTCTTC. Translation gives CASSPSTSYEQFF. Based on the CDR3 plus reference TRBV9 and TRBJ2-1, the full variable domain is DSGVTQTPKHLITATGQRVTLRCSPRSGDLSVYWYQQSLDQGLQFLIQYYNGEERAKGNILERFSAQQFPDLHSELNLSSLELGDSALYFCASSPSTSYEQFFGPGTRLTVL.

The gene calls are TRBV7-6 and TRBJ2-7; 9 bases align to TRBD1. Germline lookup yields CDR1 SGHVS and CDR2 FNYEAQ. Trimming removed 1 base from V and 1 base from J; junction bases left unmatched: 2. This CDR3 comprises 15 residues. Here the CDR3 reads CASSLGDRGSYEQYF. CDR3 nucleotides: TGTGCCAGCAGCTTAGGCGACAGGGGGTCCTACGAGCAGTACTTC.

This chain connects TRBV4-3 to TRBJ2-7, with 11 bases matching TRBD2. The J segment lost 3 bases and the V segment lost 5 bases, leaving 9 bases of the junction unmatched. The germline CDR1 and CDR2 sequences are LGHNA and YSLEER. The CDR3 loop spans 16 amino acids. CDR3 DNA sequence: TGCGCCAGCAGCGAAAGACCCGGGACTAGCGGCTACGAGCAGTACTTC. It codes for CASSERPGTSGYEQYF.

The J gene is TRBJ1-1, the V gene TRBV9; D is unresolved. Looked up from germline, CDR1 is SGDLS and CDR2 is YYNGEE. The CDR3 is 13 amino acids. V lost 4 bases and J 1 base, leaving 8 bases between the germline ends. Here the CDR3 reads CASSPPGNTEAFF. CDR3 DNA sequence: TGTGCCAGCAGCCCCCCGGGGAACACTGAAGCTTTCTTT.

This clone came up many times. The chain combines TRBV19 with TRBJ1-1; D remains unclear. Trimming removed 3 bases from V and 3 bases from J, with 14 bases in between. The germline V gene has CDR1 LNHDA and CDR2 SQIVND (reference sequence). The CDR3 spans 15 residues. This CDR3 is CASSIIQRADTEAFF. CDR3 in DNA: TGTGCCAGTAGTATCATACAGCGAGCGGACACTGAAGCTTTCTTT.

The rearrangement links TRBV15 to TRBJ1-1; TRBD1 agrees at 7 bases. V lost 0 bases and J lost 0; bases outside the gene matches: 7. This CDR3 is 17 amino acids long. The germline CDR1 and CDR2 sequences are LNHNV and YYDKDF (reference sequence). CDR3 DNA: TGTGCCACCAGCAGAGATCCCCAGGGGGAATTGAACACTGAAGCTTTCTTT. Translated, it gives CATSRDPQGELNTEAFF.

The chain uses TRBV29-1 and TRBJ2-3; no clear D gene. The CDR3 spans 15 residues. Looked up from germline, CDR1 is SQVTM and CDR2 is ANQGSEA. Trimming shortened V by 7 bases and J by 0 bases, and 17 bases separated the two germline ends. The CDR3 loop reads CSAPPVAYSTDTQYF. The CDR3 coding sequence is TGCAGCGCCCCCCCGGTGGCATATAGCACAGATACGCAGTATTTT.